The 15 T cell receptor beta chains listed next were all sequenced from one sample in a study of CD8 T cells in Susac syndrome. Random hexamers were used to reverse transcribe an amount of about 0.45 to 1 ug RNA. TCRdb reprocessed the immunoSEQ multiplex PCR reads via MiXCR and lists one record per CDR3 protein. Of roughly 190,000 distinct CDR3 sequences in the sample, 85% to 95% were seen once. The sample comprised CD8+ T cells from PBMCs. The origin of the receptors is a human donor with Susac syndrome.

The rearrangement links TRBV13 to TRBJ2-2, with D perhaps TRBD1 (6 bases). The CDR3 is 18 amino acids. The V and J ends lost 7 bases and 1 base respectively, with 22 bases between them. CDR1 and CDR2 (germline): PRHDT, FYEKMQ (reference sequence). Here the CDR3 DNA reads TGTGCCAGCATGAGTAGAATGAGCACAGGGCTGAACACCGGGGAGCTGTTTTTT. It translates to CASMSRMSTGLNTGELFF.

The chain is built from TRBV29-1 and TRBJ2-1, with 9 bases fitting TRBD2. J lost 7 bases, V lost 6 bases, and 7 bases had no gene match. This CDR3 has 13 residues. Germline V lookup: CDR1 SQVTM, CDR2 ANQGSEA. Here the CDR3 reads CSVAGGVWNEQFF. For the CDR3, the DNA is TGCAGCGTGGCGGGAGGGGTGTGGAATGAGCAGTTCTTC.

The V call is TRBV30, the J call TRBJ1-1, with D perhaps matching TRBD1 (6 bases). The CDR3 spans 15 residues. V shed 1 base and J shed 2 bases, with 14 bases lying between them. Germline assignment: CDR1 GTSNPN and CDR2 SVGIG (reference sequence). Here the CDR3 DNA reads TGTGCCTGGAGTGCCCGACAGGCTTTCAACACTGAAGCTTTCTTT. This codes for CAWSARQAFNTEAFF.

This chain connects TRBV27 to TRBJ2-3; possibly TRBD1 or TRBD2 for D (5 bases each). V lost 6 bases and J lost 0, with 13 bases in between. Germline V gene data show CDR1 as MNHEY and CDR2 as SMNVEV (reference sequence). CDR3 length: 15 residues. The CDR3: CASRKRDPSTDTQYF. The CDR3 nucleotides are TGTGCCAGCAGGAAAAGGGACCCTAGCACAGATACGCAGTATTTT.

The chain carries TRBV27 and TRBJ2-6, with a possible D match to TRBD1 (6 bases). The CDR3 contains 18 residues. Germline V gives CDR1 MNHEY, CDR2 SMNVEV (reference sequence). V lost 2 bases, J lost 4 bases, and 18 bases lay in between. CDR3 loop: CASSLNGGGLRGANVLTF. The CDR3 DNA is TGTGCCAGCAGTTTAAATGGTGGGGGCCTAAGGGGGGCCAACGTCCTGACTTTC.

CDR3 region: CASIDSLNSNQPQHF. The CDR3 DNA follows: TGTGCCAGTATCGACAGTCTTAATAGCAATCAGCCCCAGCATTTT. The chain joins TRBV19 to TRBJ1-5, with a weak D call TRBD1 (5 bases). This CDR3 has 15 amino acids. CDR1 is LNHDA, CDR2 SQIVND, per germline (reference sequence). Trimming stripped 7 bases from V and 0 bases from J, with 13 bases between.

The genes are TRBV3-1 and TRBJ2-5; possible D gene TRBD2, 6 bases. The CDR3 is made up of 16 amino acids. Germline V gives CDR1 LGHDT, CDR2 YNNKEL (reference sequence). V lost 4 bases, J lost 5 bases, and 20 bases lay in between. DNA for the CDR3: TGTGCCAGCAGCCCGGACGGGAGTGCTAAATCGGAGACCCAGTACTTC. It is translated as CASSPDGSAKSETQYF.

The J gene is TRBJ2-7, the V gene TRBV27; possible D gene TRBD1, 5 bases. The CDR3 is 13 residues long. Germline V gene sequence: CDR1 MNHEY, CDR2 SMNVEV (reference sequence). Trimming removed 2 bases at V and 2 bases at J, with 7 bases between. DNA of the CDR3: TGTGCCAGCAGTTTAGACAGTACCTACGAGCAGTACTTC. Encoded protein: CASSLDSTYEQYF.

This clonotype was seen once. A junction boundary mismatches the germline segment, possibly from a read error. The rearrangement joins TRBV3-1 to TRBJ1-1; D unclear. The germline V gene encodes CDR1 LGHDT and CDR2 YNNKEL (reference sequence). This CDR3 region has 16 residues. DNA for the CDR3: TGTGCCAGCAGCCAAAGGAGGCAGGCCAGGAACGCTGAAGCTTTCTTT. This gives the protein CASSQRRQARNAEAFF.

The chain couples TRBV4-2 to TRBJ2-5; 9 bases line up with TRBD2. Trimming at V came to 2 bases and at J to 2 bases, leaving 6 bases not matched to a gene. Germline CDR1 is LGHNA and CDR2 is YNFKEQ. The CDR3 sequence is 16 residues long. The CDR3: CASSQMTSGNQETQYF. CDR3 nucleotide sequence: TGTGCCAGCAGCCAAATGACTAGCGGCAATCAAGAGACCCAGTACTTC.

V and J are TRBV7-9 and TRBJ1-1; possibly TRBD1 for D (5 bases). Germline-derived CDR1 and CDR2 are SEHNR and FQNEAQ (reference sequence). V was cut by 1 base and J by 1 base, with 10 bases left in between. The CDR3 contains 15 residues. The CDR3 reads CASSLGEGPNTEAFF. The CDR3 DNA is TGTGCCAGCAGCTTAGGTGAGGGACCGAACACTGAAGCTTTCTTT.

This clonotype came up once. This chain connects TRBV28 to TRBJ2-7, with 9 bases aligning to TRBD2. Germline CDR1 and CDR2: MDHEN and SYDVKM. This CDR3 has 15 amino acids. Germline trimming cut 1 base from V and 2 bases from J; bases unmatched to any gene: 3. The CDR3 region has the DNA TGTGCCAGCAGTTTATCTAGCGGGATTACCTACGAGCAGTACTTC. It specifies CASSLSSGITYEQYF.

This chain links TRBV7-3 with TRBJ2-3, with 8 bases aligning to TRBD1. Germline-derived CDR1 and CDR2 are SGHTA and FQGTGA. The CDR3 has 15 residues. Germline trimming cut 4 bases from V and 0 bases from J; bases unmatched to any gene: 3. The CDR3, as DNA: TGTGCCAGCAGCTCAACAGGGGGTAGCACAGATACGCAGTATTTT. It is translated as CASSSTGGSTDTQYF.

This clonotype was detected a few times. In DNA, the CDR3 is TGTGCCAGCAGCCCGTCATTAGGAACCTACGAGCAGTACTTC. Amino acid sequence: CASSPSLGTYEQYF. The chain links TRBV7-2 to TRBJ2-7, with D hard to call. V was clipped by 5 bases and J by 2 bases, with 13 bases between them. CDR3 length: 14 amino acids. CDR1 and CDR2 (germline): SGHTA, FQGNSA.

This clonotype has just a few counts. The chain has TRBV6-1 and TRBJ1-1; unclear D gene. Germline values: CDR1 MNHNS, CDR2 SASEGT. The ends were cut back, 4 bases at V and 2 bases at J, with 8 bases in the middle. The CDR3 length is 13 residues. For the CDR3, the DNA is TGTGCCAGCAGTGCTAAAGGTAACACTGAAGCTTTCTTT. This encodes CASSAKGNTEAFF.